This T cell receptor (beta chain) is from a study of T cells in Graves' hyperthyroidism and ophthalmopathy. Study results and caveats: In blood, most of the thyroid clonotypes expanded above 0.001 were also present. From stable hyperthyroidism, ophthalmopathy was separated by a 13 V-J model. Onset of ophthalmopathy came a median approximately 6.5 months after the model predicted it.

Thyroid ultrasound, orbital computed tomography, clinical symptoms, and serum thyroxine and TRAb underpinned diagnoses. TCR beta CDR3 region amplification was performed from RNA transcripts. First-round RT-PCR targeting the TCR CDR3 was performed with the HTBI primer set. MiXCR was run by TCRdb on the multiplex PCR reads, yielding one entry per CDR3 protein. The sample lists hundreds of thousands of distinct CDR3 sequences, roughly 20% occurring once. On this clonotype: Its antigen is not known.

Source material: blood. This TCR was recovered from a young man with Graves' ophthalmopathy.

CDR3 in DNA: TGTGCCAGCAGCATCCTGCTAGTTGGCTCTGGAAACACCATATATTTT. Protein sequence: CASSILLVGSGNTIYF. The chain uses TRBV6-1 and TRBJ1-3; no firm D call. Germline V gene lookup returns CDR1 MNHNS and CDR2 SASEGT. V shed 6 bases and J shed 0 bases, with 15 bases lying between them. This CDR3 has 16 amino acids.